This T cell receptor (beta chain) came from a study of CD8 T cells in Susac syndrome. In blood CD8+ and CD4+ T cells, TCR beta underwent sequencing. This CDR3 is built from 13 residues. Trimming removed 1 base from V and 2 bases from J, with 8 bases in between. Germline assignment: CDR1 GTSNPN and CDR2 SVGIG (reference sequence). With random hexamers, about 0.5 to 1 ug RNA was reverse transcribed. immunoSEQ multiplex PCR amplified TCR beta CDR3 across 54 Vbeta, 13 Jbeta. From the immunoSEQ multiplex PCR reads, TCRdb called clonotypes with MiXCR, one entry per CDR3 protein. The sample has under 200,000 distinct CDR3 sequences, around 95% seen once.

Sequences were obtained from CD4+ T cells from PBMCs. The genes are TRBV30 and TRBJ1-1; maybe TRBD1 (5 bases). This TCR came from a human donor with Susac syndrome. The CDR3 DNA sequence: TGTGCCTGGAGTGAGGGGAGAAACACTGAAGCTTTCTTT. It codes for CAWSEGRNTEAFF.